This TCR beta chain was sequenced in a study of blood T cell repertoires in COVID-19. Study-level information: Samples came from the United States, Italy and Spain, spanning acute and convalescent COVID-19. PBMCs, B-cell-depleted T cells, or T cells were the source of the cDNA or gDNA that made up the material.

The repertoire was sequenced with immunoSEQ multiplex PCR; TCRdb's copy has only in-frame clones and lacks some. Seen here are 200,000 or so clones, about 87% observed once, and the top ten hold approximately 1.7%. Germline V gene data show CDR1 as SGHKS and CDR2 as YYEKEE (reference sequence). Trimming cost V 5 bases and J 7 bases, with 16 bases left between them. The CDR3 runs 14 residues. The sequenced sample was peripheral blood. The clonotype was recovered from a man aged 65 to 85 with acute or convalescent COVID-19. The chain recombines TRBV5-5 with TRBJ2-1; D might be TRBD2 (5 bases). The CDR3 loop is CASSRTWGANEQFF. In DNA, the CDR3 is TGTGCCAGCAGTCGGACTTGGGGAGCTAATGAGCAGTTCTTC.